This TCR beta chain was profiled in a study of read filtering for tumor transcriptome and immune sequencing. Looking at the study overall: Whole-transcriptome libraries were prepared after DNase treatment.

Findings of the study overall: IR-seq captured clonotypes deeper and more reliably than RNA-seq.

Molecular barcoded adaptors covering alpha/delta and beta/gamma chains were used on 400 ng RNA. One entry per CDR3 protein, called by TCRdb with MiXCR from the reads. The data contain around 140,000 distinct CDR3 sequences, approximately 13% of them seen just once; the ten biggest clones take up approximately 8%. This CDR3 has 13 amino acids. Germline V gives CDR1 SQVTM, CDR2 ANQGSEA. As to this clonotype: Its antigen is still unknown. The junction and the germline gene differ at one end; a read error may be behind it.

This TCR was sampled from a donor over 35 with multiple myeloma. Sequenced: a population of CD138-negative cells sorted from bone marrow. V gene TRBV29-1 combines with J gene TRBJ2-5; 11 bases align to TRBD1. The CDR3 sequence: CSAGTGGRETQDF. The CDR3, as DNA: TGCAGCGCTGGGACAGGGGGTAGGGAGACCCAGGACTTC.